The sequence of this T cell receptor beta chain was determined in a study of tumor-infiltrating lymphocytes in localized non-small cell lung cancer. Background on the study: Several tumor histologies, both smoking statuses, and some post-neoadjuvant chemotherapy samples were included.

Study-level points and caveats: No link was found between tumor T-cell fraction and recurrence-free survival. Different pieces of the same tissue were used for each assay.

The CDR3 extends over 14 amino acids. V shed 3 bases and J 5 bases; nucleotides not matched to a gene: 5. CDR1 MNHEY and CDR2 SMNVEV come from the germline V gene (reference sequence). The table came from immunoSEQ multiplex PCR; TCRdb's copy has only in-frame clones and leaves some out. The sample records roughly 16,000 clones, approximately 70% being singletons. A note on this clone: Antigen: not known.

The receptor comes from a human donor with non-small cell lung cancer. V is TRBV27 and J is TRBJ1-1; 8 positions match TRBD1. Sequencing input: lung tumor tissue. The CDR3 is CASSLTRQGTEAFF. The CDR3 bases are TGTGCCAGCAGTTTGACCCGACAGGGGACTGAAGCTTTCTTT.